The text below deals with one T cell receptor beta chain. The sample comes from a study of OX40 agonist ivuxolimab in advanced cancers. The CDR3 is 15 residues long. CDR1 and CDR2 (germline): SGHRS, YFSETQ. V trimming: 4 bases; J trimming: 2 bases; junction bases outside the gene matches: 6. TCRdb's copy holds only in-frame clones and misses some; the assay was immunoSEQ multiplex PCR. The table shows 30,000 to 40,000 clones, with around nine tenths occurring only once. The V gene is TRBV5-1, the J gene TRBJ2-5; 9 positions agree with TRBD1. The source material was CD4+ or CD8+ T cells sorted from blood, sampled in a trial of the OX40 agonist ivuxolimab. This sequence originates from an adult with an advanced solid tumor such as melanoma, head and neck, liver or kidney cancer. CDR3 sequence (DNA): TGCGCCAGCAGCATTGGGACAGGGATTCAAGAGACCCAGTACTTC. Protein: CASSIGTGIQETQYF. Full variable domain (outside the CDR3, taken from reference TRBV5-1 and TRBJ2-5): KAGVTQTPRYLIKTRGQQVTLSCSPISGHRSVSWYQQTPGQGLQFLFEYFSETQRNKGNFPGRFSGRQFSNSRSEMNVSTLELGDSALYLCASSIGTGIQETQYFGPGTRLLVL.